This is a list of T cell receptor beta chains from one sample in a study of identical twins. TCRdb analysed the 5' RACE reads with MiXCR anew, one entry per CDR3 protein. The repertoire holds 1,800,000 or so distinct CDR3 sequences, with around a third as singletons. Sequenced: cord blood. Receptors were obtained from a newborn girl in good health. The CDR3 runs from the conserved cysteine through the conserved F or W. A D gene is named only where the DNA matches it firmly. Expanded clones are given a class, and other clones once, few, many or no size at all.

v_gene: TRBV13
d_gene: .
abundance: .
j_gene: TRBJ2-7
CDR3aa: CASGLRETRYF
CDR3nt: TGTGCCAGCGGCTTAAGGGAGACCCGGTACTTC

v_gene: TRBV24-1
d_gene: TRBD1
abundance: .
j_gene: TRBJ2-7
CDR3aa: CATSDTGGEQYF
CDR3nt: TGTGCCACCAGTGATACAGGGGGCGAGCAGTACTTC

v_gene: TRBV29-1
d_gene: TRBD2
abundance: .
j_gene: TRBJ2-7
CDR3aa: CSAASGAGLYNEQYF
CDR3nt: TGCAGCGCCGCTAGCGGGGCAGGTTTATACAATGAGCAGTACTTC

v_gene: TRBV6-5
d_gene: TRBD1
abundance: .
j_gene: TRBJ1-6
CDR3aa: CASSYGQGNSPLHF
CDR3nt: TGTGCCAGCAGTTACGGACAGGGGAATTCACCCCTCCACTTT

v_gene: TRBV29-1
d_gene: .
abundance: .
j_gene: TRBJ2-7
CDR3aa: CSVEVRPYEQYF
CDR3nt: TGCAGCGTTGAAGTCCGGCCCTACGAGCAGTACTTC

v_gene: TRBV5-1
d_gene: .
abundance: .
j_gene: TRBJ1-4
CDR3aa: CASSLARQRGEKLFF
CDR3nt: TGCGCCAGCAGCTTGGCCAGGCAGAGGGGGGAAAAACTGTTTTTT

v_gene: TRBV5-1
d_gene: .
abundance: .
j_gene: TRBJ1-1
CDR3aa: CASSLAWAGERVNTEAFF
CDR3nt: TGCGCCAGCAGCTTGGCCTGGGCAGGGGAGAGGGTGAACACTGAAGCTTTCTTT

v_gene: TRBV3-1
d_gene: .
abundance: few
j_gene: TRBJ1-1
CDR3aa: CASSQDGAKLNTEAFF
CDR3nt: TGTGCCAGCAGCCAAGATGGGGCCAAACTGAACACTGAAGCTTTCTTT

v_gene: TRBV27
d_gene: .
abundance: .
j_gene: TRBJ1-5
CDR3aa: CASSLGAKGSNQPQHF
CDR3nt: TGTGCCAGCAGTTTAGGCGCAAAGGGCAGCAATCAGCCCCAGCATTTT

v_gene: TRBV2
d_gene: .
abundance: .
j_gene: TRBJ1-4
CDR3aa: CASRGPGEKLFF
CDR3nt: TGTGCCAGCAGAGGTCCCGGGGAAAAACTGTTTTTT

v_gene: TRBV6-1
d_gene: .
abundance: few
j_gene: TRBJ1-6
CDR3aa: CASTKIGQRNSPLHF
CDR3nt: TGTGCCAGCACCAAAATTGGACAGAGAAATTCACCCCTCCACTTT

v_gene: TRBV19
d_gene: .
abundance: .
j_gene: TRBJ2-7
CDR3aa: CASNGSYEQYF
CDR3nt: TGTGCCAGTAACGGTTCCTACGAGCAGTACTTC

v_gene: TRBV9
d_gene: .
abundance: few
j_gene: TRBJ2-1
CDR3aa: CASSVTLEQFF
CDR3nt: TGTGCCAGCAGCGTAACCCTGGAGCAGTTCTTC

v_gene: TRBV20-1
d_gene: TRBD2
abundance: .
j_gene: TRBJ2-3
CDR3aa: CSANPAPGLAASTDTQYF
CDR3nt: TGCAGTGCTAATCCCGCACCGGGACTAGCGGCTAGCACAGATACGCAGTATTTT

v_gene: TRBV24-1
d_gene: .
abundance: .
j_gene: TRBJ2-7
CDR3aa: CATSTHGQAYNEQYF
CDR3nt: TGTGCCACCAGTACCCACGGGCAAGCTTACAATGAGCAGTACTTC

v_gene: TRBV20-1
d_gene: TRBD2
abundance: .
j_gene: TRBJ2-1
CDR3aa: CSARDWSGAIYREQFF
CDR3nt: TGCAGTGCTAGAGATTGGAGCGGGGCCATCTATCGTGAGCAGTTCTTC

v_gene: TRBV12-3/TRBV12-4
d_gene: .
abundance: .
j_gene: TRBJ2-2
CDR3aa: CASSLNSGGELFF
CDR3nt: TGTGCCAGCAGTTTAAATTCGGGCGGGGAGCTGTTTTTT

v_gene: TRBV25-1
d_gene: .
abundance: many
j_gene: TRBJ2-1
CDR3aa: CASSEDPPLEQFF
CDR3nt: TGTGCCAGCAGTGAAGACCCACCCCTTGAGCAGTTCTTC

v_gene: TRBV6-2/TRBV6-3
d_gene: .
abundance: few
j_gene: TRBJ2-5
CDR3aa: CASSRAIKETQYF
CDR3nt: TGTGCCAGCAGTAGAGCCATCAAAGAGACCCAGTACTTC

v_gene: TRBV30
d_gene: TRBD1
abundance: few
j_gene: TRBJ1-4
CDR3aa: CAWSRGQSNEKLFF
CDR3nt: TGTGCCTGGAGTAGGGGACAGTCTAATGAAAAACTGTTTTTT

v_gene: TRBV18
d_gene: .
abundance: few
j_gene: TRBJ1-2
CDR3aa: CASSPPSYGYTF
CDR3nt: TGTGCCAGCTCACCACCCAGCTATGGCTACACCTTC

v_gene: TRBV20-1
d_gene: .
abundance: few
j_gene: TRBJ1-1
CDR3aa: CSARDPRSGWVGTEAFF
CDR3nt: TGCAGTGCTAGAGATCCGAGATCGGGGTGGGTCGGGACTGAAGCTTTCTTT

v_gene: TRBV29-1
d_gene: TRBD2
abundance: few
j_gene: TRBJ2-3
CDR3aa: CSVLCTSGGLFSTDTQYF
CDR3nt: TGCAGCGTTCTTTGTACTAGCGGGGGGCTTTTTAGCACAGATACGCAGTATTTT

v_gene: TRBV7-2
d_gene: TRBD2
abundance: few
j_gene: TRBJ2-4
CDR3aa: CASSLSGGADQNIQYF
CDR3nt: TGTGCCAGCAGCTTGTCGGGGGGGGCAGACCAAAACATTCAGTACTTC

v_gene: TRBV12-3/TRBV12-4
d_gene: TRBD1
abundance: once
j_gene: TRBJ1-1
CDR3aa: CASNWRQGRNTEAFF
CDR3nt: TGTGCCAGCAATTGGAGACAGGGGCGGAACACTGAAGCTTTCTTT

v_gene: TRBV5-1
d_gene: .
abundance: .
j_gene: TRBJ1-2
CDR3aa: CASSTQPGYGYTF
CDR3nt: TGCGCCAGCAGCACACAACCGGGCTATGGCTACACCTTC

v_gene: TRBV6-1
d_gene: .
abundance: .
j_gene: TRBJ1-5
CDR3aa: CASSEDRPRNQPQHF
CDR3nt: TGTGCCAGCAGTGAAGATAGACCGCGCAATCAGCCCCAGCATTTT

v_gene: TRBV4-2
d_gene: .
abundance: .
j_gene: TRBJ2-2
CDR3aa: CASSQGSGRTGELFF
CDR3nt: TGTGCCAGCAGCCAAGGGTCAGGGAGGACCGGGGAGCTGTTTTTT